A selection of T cell receptor beta chains follows, all from one sample in a study of CD8 T cells in Susac syndrome. TCRdb used MiXCR to reprocess the immunoSEQ multiplex PCR reads, holding one entry per CDR3 protein. Counted here are fewer than 80,000 distinct CDR3 sequences, 85% to 95% occurring once; the ten biggest clones make up 0.24%. The sample consisted of CD8+ T cells from PBMCs. The origin of the receptors is a human donor in good health. Each CDR3 is given with its conserved first and last residue. Fields, in order: V gene, CDR3 protein.

>TRBV7-9
CASSFGSVGEWDSPLHF
>TRBV6-2/TRBV6-3
CASSYTDKGEQYF
>TRBV29-1
CSVIRPYGYTF
>TRBV9
CASKGNTGELFF
>TRBV13
CASSLEQGASIGQYF
>TRBV12-3/TRBV12-4
CASSPPSGDYNEQFF
>TRBV30
CAHLGGGDTEAFF
>TRBV12-3/TRBV12-4
CASSFASGGYEQYF
>TRBV7-2
CASSLVGFDNEQFF
>TRBV5-4
CASSWDSSYEQYF
>TRBV27
CASKILGGWGNEQFF
>TRBV5-6
CASSHGQHTEAFF
>TRBV30
CAWSGGHSTDTQYF
>TRBV29-1
CSVNRGLGETQYF
>TRBV6-5
CASSYRLGLGIEQYF
>TRBV27
CASSLGFVNTEAFF
>TRBV7-9
CASSAEGAPNYGYTF
>TRBV29-1
CSVAGLAGGPPGAQGYNEQFF
>TRBV5-1
CASSLSSGASYNEQFF
>TRBV3-1
CASSQDSFSNQPQHF
>TRBV7-9
CASSLGLAGETQYF
>TRBV3-1
CASSQDPQSPGTEAFF
>TRBV9
CASTSGGEPSYEQYF
>TRBV2
CASSEGTSDNEQFF
>TRBV29-1
CSVEASGSYEQYF
>TRBV9
CASSVEGKTQYF
>TRBV25-1
CASSESWNTEAFF
>TRBV19
CASSLGYGYTF
>TRBV13
CASSPSGQGSAGELFF
>TRBV3-1
CASREPGLDEQFF
>TRBV5-6
CASSRRDRGGYTF
>TRBV5-1
CASSPSEGHVYF
>TRBV30
CAWSVAGTGLRF
>TRBV5-6
CASSSHGTGDTEAFF
>TRBV9
CASSVEWAENTEAFF
>TRBV29-1
CSVDRRGGDEQFF
>TRBV28
CASSPMTGGYHEQYF
>TRBV19
CASSITQGYGYTF
>TRBV4-2
CASSSRLLEPNTIYF
>TRBV29-1
CSAPGGGETQYF
>TRBV5-1
CASSLVQSWTGANTGELFF
>TRBV29-1
CSALEASNYGYTF
>TRBV9
CASAGGTNNEQFF
>TRBV4-1
CASSQGTGDYGYTF
>TRBV16
CASSLASSYNEQFF
>TRBV27
CASSLGPSTDTQYF
>TRBV6-2/TRBV6-3
CASSTGVTKNIQYF
>TRBV7-9
CASSSQGGYTEAFF
>TRBV19
CASSIGLGARGAEAFF
>TRBV25-1
CASSEWRGGETQYF
>TRBV2
CASRRGGIGELFF
>TRBV7-9
CASSAPGTGNNGELFF
>TRBV2
CASSDPGGGTGELFF
>TRBV7-9
CASSSPEWIKNIQYF
>TRBV30
CAWSVGLIYEQYF
>TRBV7-9
CASSSRVGATTYEQYF
>TRBV19
CASFNLLNYGYTF
>TRBV29-1
CSTESGRITDTQYF